This T cell receptor beta chain was sequenced for a study of response to subunit inactivated influenza vaccine. As regards this clonotype: The antigen is unknown.

TCRdb re-called the RT-PCR reads with MiXCR, one entry per CDR3 protein. The table lists 450,000 to 600,000 distinct CDR3 sequences, more than 7% of them singletons. Germline CDR1 and CDR2: MNHNS and SASEGT. CDR3 length: 18 amino acids. V lost 2 bases to trimming and J lost 4 bases, with 21 bases between them. Study results and limitations: After each seasonal influenza vaccination, few new T cells are recruited, the authors suggested.

Sequencing used PBMCs from blood, obtained less than 25 months after vaccination. The TCR originated in a man aged 45 to 75 who received an inactivated influenza vaccine. The chain carries TRBV6-1 and TRBJ2-1; possible D gene TRBD1, 5 bases. CDR3 nucleotides: TGTGCCAGCAGTGAACCTCTCCATGGGCAGGGAAAGTACAATGAGCAGTTCTTC. As protein: CASSEPLHGQGKYNEQFF.